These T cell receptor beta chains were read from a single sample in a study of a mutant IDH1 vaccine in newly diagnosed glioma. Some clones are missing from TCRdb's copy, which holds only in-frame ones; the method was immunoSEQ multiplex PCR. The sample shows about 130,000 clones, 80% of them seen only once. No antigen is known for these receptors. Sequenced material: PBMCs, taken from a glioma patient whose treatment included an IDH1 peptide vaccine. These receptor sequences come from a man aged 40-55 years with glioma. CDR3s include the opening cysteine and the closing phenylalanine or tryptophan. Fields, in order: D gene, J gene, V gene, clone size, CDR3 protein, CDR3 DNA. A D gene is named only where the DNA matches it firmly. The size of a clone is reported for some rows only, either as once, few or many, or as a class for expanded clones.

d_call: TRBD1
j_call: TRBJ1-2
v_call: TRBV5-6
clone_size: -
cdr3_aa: CASSTRQGLYGYTF
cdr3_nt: TGTGCCAGCAGCACCCGACAGGGCCTCTATGGCTACACCTTC

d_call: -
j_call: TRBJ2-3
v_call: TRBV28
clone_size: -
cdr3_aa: CASNLKTADTQYF
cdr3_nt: TGTGCCAGCAATCTTAAGACCGCGGATACGCAGTATTTT

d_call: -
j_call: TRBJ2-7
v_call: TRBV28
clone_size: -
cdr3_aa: CASRRGGPYEQYF
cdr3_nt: TGTGCCAGCAGGAGGGGGGGCCCCTACGAGCAGTACTTC

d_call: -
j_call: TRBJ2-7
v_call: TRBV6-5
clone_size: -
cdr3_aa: CASRGHEQYF
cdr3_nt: TGTGCCAGCAGGGGGCACGAGCAGTACTTC

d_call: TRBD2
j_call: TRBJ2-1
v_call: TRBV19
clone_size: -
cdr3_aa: CASSTLSGTSGYNEQFF
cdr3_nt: TGTGCCAGTAGTACCCTCTCCGGGACTAGCGGATACAATGAGCAGTTCTTC

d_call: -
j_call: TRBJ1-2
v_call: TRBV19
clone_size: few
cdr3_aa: CASGPYIYGYTF
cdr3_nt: TGTGCCAGCGGGCCCTACATCTATGGCTACACCTTC

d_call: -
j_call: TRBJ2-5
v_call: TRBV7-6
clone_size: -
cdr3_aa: CASSPLAVGETQYF
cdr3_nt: TGTGCCAGCAGCCCGCTAGCTGTCGGGGAGACCCAGTACTTC

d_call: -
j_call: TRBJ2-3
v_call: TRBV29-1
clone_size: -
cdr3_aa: CSVDKIQESTDTQYF
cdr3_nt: TGCAGCGTCGATAAAATACAGGAGAGCACAGATACGCAGTATTTT

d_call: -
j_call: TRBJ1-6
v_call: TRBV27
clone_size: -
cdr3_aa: CASKAPGENSPLHF
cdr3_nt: TGTGCCAGCAAAGCCCCAGGCGAGAATTCACCCCTCCACTTT

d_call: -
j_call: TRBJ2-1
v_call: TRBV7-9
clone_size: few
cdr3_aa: CASSLGFSEGEQFF
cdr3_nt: TGTGCCAGCAGCTTAGGTTTTAGCGAGGGAGAGCAGTTCTTC

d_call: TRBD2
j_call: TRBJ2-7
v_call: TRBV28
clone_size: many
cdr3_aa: CASRESSGLLGEQYF
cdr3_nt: TGTGCCAGCAGGGAGTCTTCGGGACTACTCGGGGAGCAGTACTTC

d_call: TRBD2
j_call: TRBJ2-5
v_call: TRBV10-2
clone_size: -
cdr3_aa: CASSDPRASGGSKGTQYF
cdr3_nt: TGCGCCAGCAGTGACCCGAGGGCTAGCGGGGGCTCCAAAGGGACCCAGTACTTC

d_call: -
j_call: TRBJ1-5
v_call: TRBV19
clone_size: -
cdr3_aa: CASSIEDNNQPQHF
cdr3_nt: TGTGCCAGTAGTATAGAAGACAACAATCAGCCCCAGCATTTT

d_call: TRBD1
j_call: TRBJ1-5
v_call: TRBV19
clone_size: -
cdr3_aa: CASSMSQGAAQPQHF
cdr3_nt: TGTGCCAGTAGTATGTCACAGGGGGCGGCTCAGCCCCAGCATTTT

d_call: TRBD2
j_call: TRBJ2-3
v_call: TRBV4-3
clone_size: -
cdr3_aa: CASSQESSGVYTQYF
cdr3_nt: TGCGCCAGCAGCCAAGAGTCTAGCGGGGTTTATACGCAGTATTTT

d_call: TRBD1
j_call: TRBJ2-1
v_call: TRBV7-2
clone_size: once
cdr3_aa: CASSFAWGQGTNEQFF
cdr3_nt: TGTGCCAGCAGCTTCGCTTGGGGACAGGGTACGAATGAGCAGTTCTTC

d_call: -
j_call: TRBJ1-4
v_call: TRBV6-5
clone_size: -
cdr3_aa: CASSSSGAANEKLFF
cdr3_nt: TGTGCCAGCAGTAGCTCGGGGGCGGCTAATGAAAAACTGTTTTTT

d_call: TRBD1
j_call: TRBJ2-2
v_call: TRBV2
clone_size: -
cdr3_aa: CASSSQGLGGELFF
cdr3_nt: TGTGCCAGCAGTTCACAGGGGCTGGGCGGGGAGCTGTTTTTT

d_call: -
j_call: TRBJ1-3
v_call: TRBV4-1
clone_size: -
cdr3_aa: CASSQRQTRSGNTIYF
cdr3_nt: TGCGCCAGCAGCCAAAGACAGACTCGCTCTGGAAACACCATATATTTT

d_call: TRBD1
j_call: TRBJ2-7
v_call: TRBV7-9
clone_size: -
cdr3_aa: CASSFPGTDYEQYF
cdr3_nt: TGTGCCAGCAGCTTCCCCGGGACAGACTACGAGCAGTACTTC

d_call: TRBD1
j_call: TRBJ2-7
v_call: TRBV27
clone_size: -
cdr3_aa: CASSIHRGPITYEQYF
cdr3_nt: TGTGCCAGCAGTATCCACAGGGGACCTATAACCTACGAGCAGTACTTC

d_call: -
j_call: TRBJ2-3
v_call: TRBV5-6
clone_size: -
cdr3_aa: CASSLGGLPDTQYF
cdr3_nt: TGTGCCAGCAGCTTGGGGGGGCTGCCAGATACGCAGTATTTT

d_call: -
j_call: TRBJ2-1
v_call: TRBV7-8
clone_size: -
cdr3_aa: CASSLSGSRNEQFF
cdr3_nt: TGTGCCAGCAGCTTATCCGGAAGCCGAAATGAGCAGTTCTTC

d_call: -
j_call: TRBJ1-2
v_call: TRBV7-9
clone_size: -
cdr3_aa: CASSFGGPYGYTF
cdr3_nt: TGTGCCAGCAGCTTCGGGGGGCCCTATGGCTACACCTTC

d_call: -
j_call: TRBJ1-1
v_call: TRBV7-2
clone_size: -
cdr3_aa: CASSFLGGKTMNTEAFF
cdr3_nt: TGTGCCAGCAGCTTCCTGGGGGGAAAGACTATGAACACTGAAGCTTTCTTT

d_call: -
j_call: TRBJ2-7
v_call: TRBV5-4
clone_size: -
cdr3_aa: CASSLGGAGEQYF
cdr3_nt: TGTGCCAGCAGCTTGGGAGGGGCTGGGGAGCAGTACTTC

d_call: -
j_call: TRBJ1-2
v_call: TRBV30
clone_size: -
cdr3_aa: CAWRRAPEGYGYTF
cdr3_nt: TGTGCCTGGAGACGGGCGCCAGAGGGCTATGGCTACACCTTC

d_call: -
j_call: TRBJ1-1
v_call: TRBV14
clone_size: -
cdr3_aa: CASSPAIGGNTEAFF
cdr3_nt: TGTGCCAGCAGCCCGGCGATTGGGGGGAACACTGAAGCTTTCTTT

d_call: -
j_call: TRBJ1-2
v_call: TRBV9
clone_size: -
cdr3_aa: CASSAQSNYGYTF
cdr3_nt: TGTGCCAGCAGCGCGCAGAGCAACTATGGCTACACCTTC

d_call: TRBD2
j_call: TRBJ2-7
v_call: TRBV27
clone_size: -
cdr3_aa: CASSTLGLAGPMGEQYF
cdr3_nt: TGTGCCAGCAGTACCCTGGGACTAGCGGGACCCATGGGCGAGCAGTACTTC

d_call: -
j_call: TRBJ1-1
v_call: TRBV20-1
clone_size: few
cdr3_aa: CSARESVEIFF
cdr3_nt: TGCAGTGCTAGAGAGAGCGTAGAGATTTTCTTT

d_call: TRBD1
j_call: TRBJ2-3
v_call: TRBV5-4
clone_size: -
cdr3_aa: CASRVGGADTQYF
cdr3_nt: TGTGCCAGCAGGGTAGGGGGCGCAGATACGCAGTATTTT

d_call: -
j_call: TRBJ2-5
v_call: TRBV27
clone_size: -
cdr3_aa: CASSFGAVQETQYF
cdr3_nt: TGTGCCAGCAGTTTTGGAGCAGTTCAAGAGACCCAGTACTTC

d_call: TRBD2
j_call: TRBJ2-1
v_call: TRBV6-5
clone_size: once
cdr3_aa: CASRETSGGSREQFF
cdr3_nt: TGTGCCAGCCGGGAGACTAGCGGGGGCTCCAGGGAGCAGTTCTTC

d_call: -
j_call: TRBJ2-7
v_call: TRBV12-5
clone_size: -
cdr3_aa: CASGDQGYEQYF
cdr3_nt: TGTGCTAGTGGTGACCAGGGTTACGAGCAGTACTTC

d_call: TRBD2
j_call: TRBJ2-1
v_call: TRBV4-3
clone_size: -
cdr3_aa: CASIRSSGSSYNEQFF
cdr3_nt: TGCGCCAGCATCCGGAGTAGCGGGAGCTCCTACAATGAGCAGTTCTTC

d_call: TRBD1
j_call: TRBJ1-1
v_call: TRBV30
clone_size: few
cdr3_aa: CAWSFRGRDEAFF
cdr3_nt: TGTGCCTGGAGTTTCAGGGGGCGGGATGAAGCTTTCTTT

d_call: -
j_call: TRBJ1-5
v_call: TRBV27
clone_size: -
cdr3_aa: CASSFIGNQPQHF
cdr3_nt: TGTGCCAGCAGTTTTATCGGCAATCAGCCCCAGCATTTT

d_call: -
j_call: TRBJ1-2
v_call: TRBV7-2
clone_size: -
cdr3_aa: CASSLGQSVNYGYTF
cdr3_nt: TGTGCCAGCAGCTTAGGTCAAAGTGTGAACTATGGCTACACCTTC

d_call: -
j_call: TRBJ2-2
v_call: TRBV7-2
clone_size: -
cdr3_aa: CASSLDVTGELFF
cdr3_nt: TGTGCCAGCAGCTTAGATGTTACCGGGGAGCTGTTTTTT

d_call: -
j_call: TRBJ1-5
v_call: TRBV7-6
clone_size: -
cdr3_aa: CASSLGEAVGNQPQHF
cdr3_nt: TGTGCCAGCAGCTTAGGCGAGGCGGTGGGGAATCAGCCCCAGCATTTT

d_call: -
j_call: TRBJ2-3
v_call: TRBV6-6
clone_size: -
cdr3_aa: CASSYYTDTQYF
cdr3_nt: TGTGCCAGCAGTTACTACACAGATACGCAGTATTTT

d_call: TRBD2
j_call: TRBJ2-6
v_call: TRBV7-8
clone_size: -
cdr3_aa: CASSLALGLAGSGANVLTF
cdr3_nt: TGTGCCAGCAGCTTAGCATTGGGTTTAGCGGGGTCAGGGGCCAACGTCCTGACTTTC

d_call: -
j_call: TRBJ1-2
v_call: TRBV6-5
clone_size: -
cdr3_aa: CASRPGQPYGYTF
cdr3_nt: TGTGCCAGCAGACCAGGACAGCCCTATGGCTACACCTTC

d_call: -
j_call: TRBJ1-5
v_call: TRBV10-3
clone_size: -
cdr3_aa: CATDLGAGQNNQPQHF
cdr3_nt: TGTGCCACCGATCTGGGGGCAGGACAAAACAATCAGCCCCAGCATTTT

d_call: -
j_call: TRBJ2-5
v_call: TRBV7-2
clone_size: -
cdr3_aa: CASSLAAAGTETQYF
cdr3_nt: TGTGCCAGCAGCTTAGCGGCGGCGGGAACGGAGACCCAGTACTTC

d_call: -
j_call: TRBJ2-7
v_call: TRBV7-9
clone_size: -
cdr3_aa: CASSPMGAYEQYF
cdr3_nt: TGTGCCAGCAGCCCTATGGGGGCCTACGAGCAGTACTTC

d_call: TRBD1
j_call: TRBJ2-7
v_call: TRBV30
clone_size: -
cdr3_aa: CAWSGVSTGDPYEQYF
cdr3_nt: TGTGCCTGGAGTGGTGTATCGACAGGGGACCCTTACGAGCAGTACTTC

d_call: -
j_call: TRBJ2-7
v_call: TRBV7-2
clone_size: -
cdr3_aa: CASSLDSGEQYF
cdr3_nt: TGTGCCAGCAGCTTAGATTCTGGCGAGCAGTACTTC

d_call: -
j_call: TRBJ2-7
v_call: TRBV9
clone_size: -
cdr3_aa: CASSSGPPHYEQYF
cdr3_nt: TGTGCCAGCAGCTCAGGACCGCCCCACTACGAGCAGTACTTC

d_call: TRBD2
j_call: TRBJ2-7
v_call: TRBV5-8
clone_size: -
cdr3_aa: CASSPSGRPEQYF
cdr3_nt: TGTGCCAGCAGCCCTAGCGGGAGACCCGAGCAGTACTTC

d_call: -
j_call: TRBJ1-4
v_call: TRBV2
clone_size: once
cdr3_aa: CASSEIRAGNEKLFF
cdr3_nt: TGTGCCAGCAGTGAAATTCGGGCGGGTAATGAAAAACTGTTTTTT

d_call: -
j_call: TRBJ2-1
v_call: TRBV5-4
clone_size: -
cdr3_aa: CASSPTGNEQFF
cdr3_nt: TGTGCCAGCAGCCCTACGGGCAACGAGCAGTTCTTC

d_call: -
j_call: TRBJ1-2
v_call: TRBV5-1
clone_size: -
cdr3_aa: CASSLQPGPYGYTF
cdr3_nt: TGCGCCAGCAGCTTGCAACCGGGCCCCTATGGCTACACCTTC

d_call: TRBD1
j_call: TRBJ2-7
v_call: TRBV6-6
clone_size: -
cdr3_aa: CASSRGLYEQYF
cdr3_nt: TGTGCCAGCAGTAGGGGGCTCTACGAGCAGTACTTC

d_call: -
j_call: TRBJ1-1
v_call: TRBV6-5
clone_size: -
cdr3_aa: CASSYSTGNTEAFF
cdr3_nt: TGTGCCAGCAGTTACTCGACCGGGAACACTGAAGCTTTCTTT

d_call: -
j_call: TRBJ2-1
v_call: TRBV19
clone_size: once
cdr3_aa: CASSIIYGSEQFF
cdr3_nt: TGTGCCAGTAGTATAATATACGGGAGTGAGCAGTTCTTC

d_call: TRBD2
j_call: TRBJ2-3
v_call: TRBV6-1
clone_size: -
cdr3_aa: CASSEGGLASTDTQYF
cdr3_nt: TGTGCCAGCAGTGAAGGGGGACTAGCTAGCACAGATACGCAGTATTTT

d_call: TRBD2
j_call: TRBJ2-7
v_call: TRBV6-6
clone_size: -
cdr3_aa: CASSYSGSTSYEQYF
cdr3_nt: TGTGCCAGCAGTTATAGCGGGAGTACCTCCTACGAGCAGTACTTC